The T cell receptor beta chain described here comes from a study of blood T cell repertoires in COVID-19. The wider study: Nucleic acid was either cDNA or gDNA, and it came from T cells, B-cell-depleted T cells, or PBMCs.

Original handling: The authors estimated nucleated cell counts from reference gene primer amplification. Produced via immunoSEQ multiplex PCR; TCRdb's table is partial and in-frame only. Clonal size and the V and J genes are those of that table, whereas D and trimming came from the DNA. The sample lists about 220,000 clones, around 83% occurring once. The CDR3 length is 18 residues. Germline CDR1 LNHNV, CDR2 YYDKDF (reference sequence). The J segment lost 5 bases and the V segment lost 0 bases, leaving 9 bases of the junction unmatched. Patients in Seattle were enrolled during active infection, then followed longitudinally.

This chain uses TRBV15 with TRBJ2-1; 11 nucleotides agree with TRBD2. Sample: peripheral blood. This receptor was obtained from a woman older than 75 with COVID-19, enrolled during active disease. In nucleotides, the CDR3 is TGTGCCACCAGCAGAGATCGGGCTAGCGGGGGGATAGACAATGAGCAGTTCTTC. Translated, it gives CATSRDRASGGIDNEQFF.